This entry lists 3 T cell receptor beta chains sequenced from one sample in a study of blood T cell repertoires in COVID-19. Measured with immunoSEQ multiplex PCR; TCRdb has only the in-frame clones, and not every one. The table shows roughly 180,000 clones, with 94% occurring only once. Input material: peripheral blood. Receptors were obtained from a man aged 25 to 40 with COVID-19, enrolled during active disease.

The chain carries TRBV5-1 and TRBJ1-2; the match to TRBD1 covers 9 bases. The CDR3 has 14 amino acids. Germline assignment: CDR1 SGHRS and CDR2 YFSETQ. The J segment lost 8 bases and the V segment lost 0 bases, leaving 5 bases of the junction unmatched. The CDR3 loop is CASSLGTGDSGYTF. In DNA form, the CDR3 reads TGCGCCAGCAGCTTGGGGACAGGGGATAGCGGCTACACCTTC.

The chain links TRBV28 to TRBJ1-5; D uncertain. Germline CDR1 is MDHEN and CDR2 is SYDVKM. The CDR3 extends over 17 amino acids. With 5 bases removed from V and 5 bases from J, the gap between germline ends came to 22 bases. The DNA of the CDR3 is TGTGCCAGCAGTCCTCCCGCTTCCTCCTCAGGCGATCAGCCCCAGCATTTT. Amino acid sequence: CASSPPASSSGDQPQHF.

The rearrangement uses TRBV6-5 and TRBJ2-7; D is possibly TRBD1 (5 bases). The CDR3 is 13 amino acids. V lost 4 bases to trimming and J lost 2 bases, with 9 bases between them. Germline V lookup: CDR1 MNHEY, CDR2 SVGAGI. The CDR3, as DNA: TGTGCCAGCAGTTTCGGCAGGGCCTACGAGCAGTACTTC. Protein: CASSFGRAYEQYF.